The rows below give T cell receptor beta chains drawn from one sample of a study of blood T cell repertoires in COVID-19. TCRdb's copy holds only in-frame clones and misses some; the assay was immunoSEQ multiplex PCR. The sample yields over 400,000 clones, approximately 91% seen once. Sequences were obtained from PBMCs or T cells enriched from blood (not recorded which). The receptors stem from a woman aged 60-75 years who had recovered from COVID-19. Both conserved end residues are part of each CDR3. The D gene is left open where the match is weak. Size is stated for part of the rows, as once, few or many counts, or as a class when the clone is expanded.

TRBD1,TRBV5-1,TRBJ2-2,once,TGCGCCAGCAGATCGGACAGGGGAGGAGCCGGGGAGCTGTTTTTT,CASRSDRGGAGELFF
NA,TRBV27,TRBJ1-5,NA,TGTGCCAGCAGTTTATCCCTTTTGGCTAATCAGCCCCAGCATTTT,CASSLSLLANQPQHF
NA,TRBV5-6,TRBJ1-5,NA,TGTGCCAGCAGCTCAACCAGGGAGGGGAGCAATCAGCCCCAGCATTTT,CASSSTREGSNQPQHF
TRBD2,TRBV19,TRBJ2-1,NA,TGTGCCAGTAGTTTCATATCTAGCGGGGGGTACAATGAGCAGTTCTTC,CASSFISSGGYNEQFF
TRBD2,TRBV5-4,TRBJ2-1,NA,TGTGCCAGCAGCTTGGCACTAGCGGTGACCAATGAGCAGTTCTTC,CASSLALAVTNEQFF
TRBD1,TRBV5-8,TRBJ2-3,NA,TGTGCCAGCAGCTTTTTACCGGGACAGGGGACAGATACGCAGTATTTT,CASSFLPGQGTDTQYF
NA,TRBV5-1,TRBJ1-1,NA,TGCGCCAGCACTCCCCGCGGGACTTTTATGAACACTGAAGCTTTCTTT,CASTPRGTFMNTEAFF
TRBD2,TRBV9,TRBJ2-5,NA,TGTGCCAGCAGCGTAGGTTCTAGCGGGGGGCTGTACCAAGAGACCCAGTACTTC,CASSVGSSGGLYQETQYF
TRBD1,TRBV27,TRBJ1-5,NA,TGTGCCAGCAGAGGACAGGGGGCTTGGCAGCCCCAGCATTTT,CASRGQGAWQPQHF
NA,TRBV2,TRBJ1-6,NA,TGTGCCAGCAGTGTACGTGACAATAATTCACCCCTCCACTTT,CASSVRDNNSPLHF
TRBD1,TRBV13,TRBJ1-6,once,TGTGCCAGCAGCATTAACAGGGGACCCCTCCACTTT,CASSINRGPLHF
NA,TRBV15,TRBJ2-5,NA,TGTGCCACCAGCAGAGCGGGACATTCCCAAGAGACCCAGTACTTC,CATSRAGHSQETQYF